This passage covers 11 T cell receptor beta chains from one sample sequenced in a study of blood T cell repertoires in COVID-19. Some clones are missing from TCRdb's copy, which holds only in-frame ones; the method was immunoSEQ multiplex PCR. The table lists roughly 210,000 clones, 88% of them singletons. The sample comprised peripheral blood. The source is a man aged 65 to 79 with acute or convalescent COVID-19.

The V gene is TRBV7-2, the J gene TRBJ2-7; TRBD2 agrees at 9 bases. The trim removed 3 bases at V and 6 bases at J, leaving 6 bases unmatched. This CDR3 has 14 amino acids. Germline V gene data show CDR1 as SGHTA and CDR2 as FQGNSA. This chain's CDR3 is CASSLVAGVSEQYF. The CDR3 DNA follows: TGTGCCAGCAGCTTGGTAGCGGGAGTTAGCGAGCAGTACTTC.

Only a few counts were recorded for this clone. This chain uses TRBV29-1 with TRBJ2-7, with D unresolved. Trimming removed 0 bases from V and 3 bases from J, with 6 bases in between. Germline V gives CDR1 SQVTM, CDR2 ANQGSEA. The CDR3 spans 12 residues. The CDR3 region is CSVEDPNYEQYF. In nucleotides, the CDR3 is TGCAGCGTTGAAGATCCTAACTACGAGCAGTACTTC.

V and J are TRBV5-5 and TRBJ1-1; 9 bases line up with TRBD1. After removal of 4 bases from V and 0 bases from J, the junction contained 7 bases not matched to a gene. The CDR3 is 16 amino acids. In germline, CDR1 is SGHKS, CDR2 YYEKEE (reference sequence). CDR3 DNA: TGTGCCAGCAGCCGAACCGGGACAGGGATGAACACTGAAGCTTTCTTT. This sequence encodes CASSRTGTGMNTEAFF.

This chain connects TRBV7-6 to TRBJ1-5; no reliable D call. The germline V gene encodes CDR1 SGHVS and CDR2 FNYEAQ. The CDR3 is 14 residues long. The germline V and J ends were trimmed by 5 bases and 6 bases, with 14 bases remaining between them. CDR3 sequence reads: CASSPLSAGQPQHF. For the CDR3, the DNA is TGTGCCAGCAGCCCCCTAAGCGCGGGTCAGCCCCAGCATTTT.

The chain recombines TRBV29-1 with TRBJ2-7, with D possibly TRBD2 on 7 matching bases. The CDR3 contains 11 residues. Trimming took 7 bases from V and 10 from J, leaving 17 bases between them. CDR1 SQVTM and CDR2 ANQGSEA come from the germline V gene. CDR3 protein: CSASRGAEQYF. The CDR3 DNA follows: TGCAGCGCCAGCCGGGGGGCTGAACAGTACTTC.

The chain uses TRBV28 and TRBJ2-7, with 9 bases matching TRBD2. Trimming cost V 4 bases and J 0 bases; bases outside gene matches: 4. Germline V gene data show CDR1 as MDHEN and CDR2 as SYDVKM. CDR3 size: 15 residues. The CDR3 region is CASSSQAGGSYEQYF. The CDR3 nucleotides read TGTGCCAGCAGTTCACAAGCGGGAGGCTCCTACGAGCAGTACTTC.

The chain joins TRBV3-1 (or the pseudogene TRBV3-2) to TRBJ2-7; TRBD1 aligns across 7 bases. Germline V gives CDR1 LGHDT, CDR2 YNNKEL (reference sequence). With V trimmed by 1 base and J by 6 bases, 3 bases remained unmatched. The CDR3 has 13 residues. CDR3 loop: CASSQGAGGEQYF. CDR3 coding DNA: TGTGCCAGCAGCCAAGGCGCAGGGGGCGAGCAGTACTTC.

V is TRBV7-7 and J is TRBJ1-5; 12 bases agree with TRBD1. The germline V gene encodes CDR1 SSHAT and CDR2 FNYEAQ (reference sequence). With 1 base clipped from V and 0 bases from J, the junction kept 4 bases outside the gene matches. This CDR3 region has 18 residues. The CDR3 DNA follows: TGTGCCAGCAGCTTAGAGGGACAGGGGGCAATTAGCAATCAGCCCCAGCATTTT. Amino acid sequence: CASSLEGQGAISNQPQHF.

Here the CDR3 reads CASSTTGGANQPQHF. Here the CDR3 DNA reads TGTGCCAGTAGTACCACAGGGGGCGCAAATCAGCCCCAGCATTTT. The rearrangement uses TRBV19 and TRBJ1-5, with TRBD1 matching 9 bases. V was pared by 4 bases and J by 4 bases, with 5 bases of the junction left unmatched. This CDR3 has 15 residues. Germline CDR1 is LNHDA and CDR2 is SQIVND (reference sequence).

This clone appeared a single time. The chain combines TRBV7-9 with TRBJ2-7; 7 nucleotides agree with TRBD1. This CDR3 region has 17 residues. V was pared by 5 bases and J by 0 bases, with 13 bases of the junction left unmatched. Germline V gene data show CDR1 as SEHNR and CDR2 as FQNEAQ (reference sequence). The CDR3 bases are TGTGCCAGCAGCCCCAATAGAGGACAGGCCGGCTCCTACGAGCAGTACTTC. Its translation: CASSPNRGQAGSYEQYF.

V and J are TRBV3-1 (or the pseudogene TRBV3-2) and TRBJ2-3; D is possibly TRBD1 (6 bases). CDR1 LGHDT and CDR2 YNNKEL come from the germline V gene (reference sequence). This CDR3 is 17 amino acids long. V was cut by 1 base and J by 3 bases, with 17 bases left in between. The CDR3 loop is CASSQVREGGMTDTQYF. In DNA, the CDR3 is TGTGCCAGCAGCCAAGTGAGGGAAGGGGGTATGACAGATACGCAGTATTTT.